These 2 T cell receptor beta chains originate from one sample sequenced in a study of cytomegalovirus exposure and HLA in healthy donors. 13 Jbeta primers and 60 Vbeta primers were used for the PCR. The assay was immunoSEQ multiplex PCR, and TCRdb's table has in-frame clones only and misses some. Of about 200,000 clones in the sample, around 83% were seen once. The sequencing input was PBMCs. These receptors all come from a girl aged 5-17 years in good health and CMV-seronegative.

This sequence joins TRBV5-1 and TRBJ2-7; TRBD1 matches at 8 bases. The CDR3 sequence is 13 residues long. The germline gives CDR1 SGHRS, CDR2 YFSETQ. With 4 bases clipped from V and 2 bases from J, the junction kept 2 bases outside the gene matches. The CDR3 DNA follows: TGCGCCAGCAGCGACAGGGGAGCCTACGAGCAGTACTTC. Protein product: CASSDRGAYEQYF.

V is TRBV7-2 and J is TRBJ2-5; TRBD1 might be the D (6 bases). Germline V CDR1 and CDR2: SGHTA, FQGNSA. The V gene lost 4 bases and the J gene lost 1 base, with 13 bases spanning the gap. CDR3 length: 15 residues. CDR3 bases: TGTGCCAGCAGCTACTTGGACAGCGCCCAAGAGACCCAGTACTTC. This translates into CASSYLDSAQETQYF.